Shown below are 20 T cell receptor beta chains from a single sample sequenced in a study of cytomegalovirus exposure and HLA in healthy donors. Amplification used 60 Vbeta primers and 13 Jbeta primers. Using immunoSEQ multiplex PCR, the repertoire was profiled, and TCRdb retains in-frame clones only, with some absent. Among around 140,000 clones, just under 90% were seen once, and the ten largest hold about 5.5%. Material: PBMCs. These receptors all come from a woman in her 30s in good health and CMV-seronegative.

The chain employs TRBV6-5 and TRBJ1-2; TRBD1 is a possible D gene (5 bases). With 2 bases removed from V and 6 bases from J, the gap between germline ends came to 10 bases. This CDR3 contains 13 residues. CDR1 is MNHEY, CDR2 SVGAGI, per germline. Here the CDR3 reads CASSYGQGHGYTF. The CDR3 DNA sequence: TGTGCCAGCAGTTACGGGCAGGGTCATGGCTACACCTTC.

The chain links TRBV5-1 to TRBJ2-2, with 9 bases lining up with TRBD1. The germline gives CDR1 SGHRS, CDR2 YFSETQ. The CDR3 covers 15 residues. V lost 5 bases to trimming and J lost 6 bases; unmatched junction nucleotides: 8. Here the CDR3 reads CASRESTGGAGELFF. The CDR3 DNA is TGCGCCAGCAGAGAATCGACAGGGGGGGCCGGGGAGCTGTTTTTT.

V gene TRBV6-1 combines with J gene TRBJ1-6; the D is unclear. The CDR3 extends over 14 amino acids. From germline, CDR1 is MNHNS and CDR2 SASEGT. V lost 8 bases and J 8 bases, leaving 16 bases between the germline ends. The CDR3 DNA reads TGTGCCAGCCTTGGATCTCCCGGGGATTCACCCCTCCACTTT. Translation: CASLGSPGDSPLHF.

This chain links TRBV28 with TRBJ2-1; possibly TRBD2 for D (6 bases). Trimming cost V 4 bases and J 0 bases, with 16 bases left between them. The CDR3 sequence is 17 residues long. CDR1 and CDR2 (germline): MDHEN, SYDVKM. The CDR3: CASSSWGRGSSYNEQFF. The DNA of the CDR3 is TGTGCCAGCAGTTCTTGGGGTCGGGGGAGCTCCTACAATGAGCAGTTCTTC.

The chain carries TRBV27 and TRBJ2-2; D perhaps matches TRBD1 (6 bases). This CDR3 has 13 amino acids. Germline values: CDR1 MNHEY, CDR2 SMNVEV (reference sequence). The germline V and J ends were trimmed by 8 bases and 8 bases, with 15 bases remaining between them. The CDR3 here is CASGQTISGELFF. In DNA form, the CDR3 reads TGTGCCAGCGGACAGACTATCTCGGGGGAGCTGTTTTTT.

V and J are TRBV19 and TRBJ1-2; D is undetermined. Germline values: CDR1 LNHDA, CDR2 SQIVND (reference sequence). Between the trimmed V and J ends, which lost 2 bases and 8 bases, there was a span of 15 bases. This CDR3 region has 14 residues. The CDR3 region is CASSIRRGAEGYTF. In DNA form, the CDR3 reads TGTGCCAGTAGTATACGTCGGGGTGCTGAGGGCTACACCTTC.

This rearrangement joins TRBV5-4 to TRBJ2-5; TRBD1 matches 7 bases. TRBJ2-7 matches the DNA end more closely, so the J call is doubtful. Germline V CDR1 and CDR2: SGHNT, YYREEE (reference sequence). CDR3 length equals 14 residues. CDR3 sequence reads: CASSLTGQPNEQYF. The CDR3 coding sequence is TGTGCCAGCAGCCTCACGGGACAGCCCAACGAGCAGTACTTC.

The chain joins TRBV14 to TRBJ2-3; no firm D call. This CDR3 contains 14 residues. V lost 1 base to trimming and J lost 7 bases, with 12 bases between them. CDR1 and CDR2 from the germline V gene are SGHDN and FVKESK. The CDR3 nucleotides are TGTGCCAGCAGCCAAGTCCTCAGGCCGCATACGCAGTATTTT. The encoded protein is CASSQVLRPHTQYF.

About this clone itself: The identical CDR3 is also encoded by other nucleotide sequences in the sample. The chain recombines TRBV28 with TRBJ1-1; D perhaps matches TRBD1 (6 bases). V was shortened by 7 bases and J by 6 bases, with 18 bases between the two germline ends. CDR1 and CDR2 from the germline V gene are MDHEN and SYDVKM. CDR3 size: 14 residues. The CDR3 loop reads CASTEFRGLPEAFF. The CDR3, as DNA: TGTGCCAGCACCGAATTCAGGGGCCTTCCTGAAGCTTTCTTT.

The chain links TRBV6-5 to TRBJ2-1; 9 nucleotides agree with TRBD1. Trimming cost V 4 bases and J 9 bases; bases outside gene matches: 4. Germline CDR1 reads MNHEY; CDR2 reads SVGAGI. The CDR3 contains 13 residues. DNA of the CDR3: TGTGCCAGCAGTTCTTACAGGGGGCTTGAGCAGTTCTTC. Protein sequence: CASSSYRGLEQFF.

The V and J genes are TRBV10-3 and TRBJ1-5, with D possibly being TRBD1 (5 bases). Germline lookup yields CDR1 ENHRY and CDR2 SYGVKD. V was pared by 2 bases and J by 6 bases, with 11 bases between. CDR3 length: 14 residues. This chain's CDR3 is CAISEDSPTQPQHF. The CDR3 DNA is TGTGCCATCAGTGAGGACAGTCCGACTCAGCCCCAGCATTTT.

The V and J genes are TRBV19 and TRBJ1-2; D remains ambiguous. V lost 5 bases to trimming and J lost 4 bases, with 26 bases between them. The CDR3 is 18 amino acids. The germline CDR1 and CDR2 sequences are LNHDA and SQIVND (reference sequence). The CDR3 loop is CASSLYERRFTSSYGYTF. CDR3 DNA sequence: TGTGCCAGTAGTTTATACGAGAGGCGTTTCACCTCAAGCTATGGCTACACCTTC.

The chain joins TRBV19 to TRBJ2-1, with TRBD2 matching over 12 bases. Germline V gene data show CDR1 as LNHDA and CDR2 as SQIVND (reference sequence). With V trimmed by 5 bases and J by 4 bases, 18 bases remained unmatched. The CDR3 consists of 20 residues. The CDR3 reads CASSRIPTSGSRASYNEQFF. The CDR3 DNA sequence: TGTGCCAGTAGTCGAATCCCGACTAGCGGGAGCCGAGCATCATACAATGAGCAGTTCTTC.

This clone was seen a few times. This chain uses TRBV12-2 with TRBJ2-3; the tabulated D call, TRBD2, remains unverified against the DNA. TRBV12-2 has pseudogene status. The CDR3 extends over 16 amino acids. In DNA, the CDR3 is TGTGCAAGTCGCCCGAGGACTAGCGGGAGCACAGATACGCAGTATTTT. It encodes CASRPRTSGSTDTQYF.

Remarks on this clone: Relative to the germline gene, one junction end is altered; a read error may explain this. This sequence joins TRBV27 and TRBJ2-7; 8 bases are a match to TRBD1. The CDR3 totals 17 residues. Per germline, CDR1 MNHEY and CDR2 SMNVEV (reference sequence). The CDR3, as DNA: TGTGCCAGCAGCCGTACCCCTGGGACAGGTTTTTTCAACGAGCAGTGCTTC. It translates to CASSRTPGTGFFNEQCF.

This clone was picked up one time. The gene calls are TRBV28 and TRBJ2-5; TRBD2 matches 7 bases. The CDR3 is 14 residues long. The germline V gene has CDR1 MDHEN and CDR2 SYDVKM. With V trimmed by 6 bases and J by 3 bases, 7 bases remained unmatched. The CDR3 nucleotides are TGTGCCAGCAGCGCTACGGGAGGTAAAGAGACCCAGTACTTC. Its protein product is CASSATGGKETQYF.

As DNA, the CDR3 is TGTGCCAGCAGCTTAATCGTTTTCGTGCAGTTCTTC. This gives the protein CASSLIVFVQFF. The chain has TRBV7-8 and TRBJ2-1; D is unclear. V gave up 2 bases and J gave up 12 bases, with 11 bases separating them. CDR3 size: 12 residues. Per the germline V gene, CDR1 is SGHVS and CDR2 is FQNEAQ.

This rearrangement joins TRBV7-9 to TRBJ1-1; 9 nucleotides align to TRBD1. Germline CDR1 is SEHNR and CDR2 is FQNEAQ (reference sequence). The CDR3 totals 15 residues. V shed 4 bases, J shed 5 bases, and the junction held 8 bases outside the gene matches. In DNA, the CDR3 is TGTGCCAGCAGCTCAGGACAGGGGTTGAGAACTGAAGCTTTCTTT. Protein sequence: CASSSGQGLRTEAFF.

The chain joins TRBV30 to TRBJ1-3; TRBD1 matches 7 bases. CDR3 size: 12 residues. The V and J ends lost 5 bases and 6 bases, in that order; junction bases with no gene match: 4. In germline, CDR1 is GTSNPN, CDR2 SVGIG (reference sequence). The CDR3 here is CAWAGTANTIYF. DNA for the CDR3: TGTGCCTGGGCCGGGACAGCAAACACCATATATTTT.

J is TRBJ2-3 and V is TRBV4-3; D is unclear. The germline CDR1 and CDR2 sequences are LGHNA and YSLEER. V lost 2 bases and J lost 4, with 10 bases in between. The CDR3 is made up of 14 amino acids. CDR3 coding DNA: TGCGCCAGCAGCCAAAGAGGCTTGCCAGATACGCAGTATTTT. Translated, it gives CASSQRGLPDTQYF.